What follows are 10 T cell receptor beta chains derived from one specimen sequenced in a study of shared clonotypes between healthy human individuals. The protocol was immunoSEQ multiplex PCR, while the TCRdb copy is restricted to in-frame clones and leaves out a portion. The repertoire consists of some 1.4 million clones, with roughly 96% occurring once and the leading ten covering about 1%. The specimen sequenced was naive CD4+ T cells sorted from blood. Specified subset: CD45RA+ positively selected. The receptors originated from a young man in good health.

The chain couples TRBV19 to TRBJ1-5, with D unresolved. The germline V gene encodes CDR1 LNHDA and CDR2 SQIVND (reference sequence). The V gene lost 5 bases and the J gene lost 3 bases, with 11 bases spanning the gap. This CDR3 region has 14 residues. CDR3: CASSFRALNQPQHF. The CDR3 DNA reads TGTGCCAGTAGTTTCCGCGCGCTCAATCAGCCCCAGCATTTT.

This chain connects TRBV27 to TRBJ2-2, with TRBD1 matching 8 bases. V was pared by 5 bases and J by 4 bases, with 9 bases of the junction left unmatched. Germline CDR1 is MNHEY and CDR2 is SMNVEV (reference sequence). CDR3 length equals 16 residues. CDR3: CASSTRPGGSTGELFF. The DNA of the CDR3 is TGTGCCAGCAGTACAAGACCAGGGGGCTCCACCGGGGAGCTGTTTTTT.

Here the CDR3 reads CASSEDTGPLGGKLFF. CDR3 sequence (DNA): TGTGCCAGCAGTGAGGATACCGGACCTCTGGGTGGAAAACTGTTTTTT. The rearrangement joins TRBV28 to TRBJ1-4; no clear D gene. The V gene's germline CDR1 is MDHEN and CDR2 SYDVKM. There are 16 residues in the CDR3. V was cut by 5 bases and J by 10 bases, with 23 bases left in between.

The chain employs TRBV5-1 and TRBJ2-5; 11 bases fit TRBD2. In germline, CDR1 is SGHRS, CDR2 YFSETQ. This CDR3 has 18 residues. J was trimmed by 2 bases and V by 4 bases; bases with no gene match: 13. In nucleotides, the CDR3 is TGCGCCAGCAGCCCGCCGGTTGGGGGACTAGCGGCACAAGAGACCCAGTACTTC. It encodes CASSPPVGGLAAQETQYF.

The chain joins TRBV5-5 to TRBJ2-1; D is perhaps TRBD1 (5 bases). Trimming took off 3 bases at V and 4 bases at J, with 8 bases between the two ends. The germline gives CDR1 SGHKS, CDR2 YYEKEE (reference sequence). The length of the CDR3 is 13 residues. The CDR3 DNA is TGTGCCAGCAGCTGGGGCCCATACAATGAGCAGTTCTTC. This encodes CASSWGPYNEQFF.

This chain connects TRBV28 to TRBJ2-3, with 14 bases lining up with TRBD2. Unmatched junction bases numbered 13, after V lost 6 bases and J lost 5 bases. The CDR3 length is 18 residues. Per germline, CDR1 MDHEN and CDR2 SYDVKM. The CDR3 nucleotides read TGTGCCAGCAGGTCAATTGGGGGTGGGACTAGCGGGGGAGATACGCAGTATTTT. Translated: CASRSIGGGTSGGDTQYF.

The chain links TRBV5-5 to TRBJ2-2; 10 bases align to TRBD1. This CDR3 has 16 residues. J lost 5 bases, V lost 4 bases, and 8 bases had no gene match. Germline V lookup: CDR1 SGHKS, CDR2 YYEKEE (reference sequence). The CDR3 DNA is TGTGCCAGCAGCAGGCTCGGGACAGGGGCGACCGGGGAGCTGTTTTTT. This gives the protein CASSRLGTGATGELFF.

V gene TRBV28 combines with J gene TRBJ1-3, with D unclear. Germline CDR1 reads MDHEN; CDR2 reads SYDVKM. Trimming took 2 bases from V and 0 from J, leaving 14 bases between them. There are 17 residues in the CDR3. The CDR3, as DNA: TGTGCCAGCAGTTTACTTCTCATTAGTGACTCTGGAAACACCATATATTTT. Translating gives CASSLLLISDSGNTIYF.

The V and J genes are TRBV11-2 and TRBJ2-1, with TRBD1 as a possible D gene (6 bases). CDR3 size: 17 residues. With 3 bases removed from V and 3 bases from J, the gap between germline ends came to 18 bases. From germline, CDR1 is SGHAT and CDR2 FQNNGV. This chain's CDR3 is CASSLLATGGSYNEQFF. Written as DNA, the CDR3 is TGTGCCAGCAGCTTGTTGGCCACTGGGGGCAGCTACAATGAGCAGTTCTTC.

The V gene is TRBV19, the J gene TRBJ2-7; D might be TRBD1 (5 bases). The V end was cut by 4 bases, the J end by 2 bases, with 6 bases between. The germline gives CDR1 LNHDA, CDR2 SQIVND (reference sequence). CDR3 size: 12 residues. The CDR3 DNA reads TGTGCCAGTAGTAGACAGCCCTACGAGCAGTACTTC. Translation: CASSRQPYEQYF.